The rows below give T cell receptor beta chains drawn from one sample of a study of CD8 T cells in ankylosing spondylitis. One entry per CDR3 protein, called by TCRdb with MiXCR from the 5' RACE reads. The sample includes 180,000 or so distinct CDR3 sequences, roughly 12% of them seen just once. Sequencing used blood, either unsorted or a sorted T cell fraction (not recorded which). Every receptor here comes from a male donor with ankylosing spondylitis or in good health (not recorded which). Each CDR3 is given with its conserved first and last residue.

j_call: TRBJ2-3
v_call: TRBV27
cdr3_aa: CASSSYHQGGSTDTQYF

j_call: TRBJ2-5
v_call: TRBV12-3/TRBV12-4
cdr3_aa: CASSPGLLQETQYF

j_call: TRBJ1-1
v_call: TRBV7-9
cdr3_aa: CASSLGTHGAEAFF

j_call: TRBJ2-1
v_call: TRBV5-6
cdr3_aa: CASSLAVAGGPEQFF

j_call: TRBJ2-5
v_call: TRBV5-1
cdr3_aa: CASSLLAAETQYF

j_call: TRBJ2-7
v_call: TRBV20-1
cdr3_aa: CSAKDLPAGAHYEQYF

j_call: TRBJ1-2
v_call: TRBV5-1
cdr3_aa: CASSLETSAGGYTF

j_call: TRBJ1-3
v_call: TRBV7-2
cdr3_aa: CASSPDSSGNTIYF

j_call: TRBJ2-5
v_call: TRBV3-1
cdr3_aa: CASSQAGLAQGYF

j_call: TRBJ2-3
v_call: TRBV28
cdr3_aa: CAGSPGGFANTDTQYF

j_call: TRBJ2-2
v_call: TRBV24-1
cdr3_aa: CATSDSSRNTGELFF

j_call: TRBJ1-3
v_call: TRBV6-1
cdr3_aa: CASGEQGRSGNTIYF

j_call: TRBJ1-2
v_call: TRBV6-1
cdr3_aa: CASSRRDKSRNYGYTF

j_call: TRBJ2-5
v_call: TRBV12-3/TRBV12-4
cdr3_aa: CASSHDAVWETQYF

j_call: TRBJ2-3
v_call: TRBV29-1
cdr3_aa: CSVSPGQGGLGTQYF

j_call: TRBJ2-7
v_call: TRBV6-5
cdr3_aa: CASSYGAETSEQYF

j_call: TRBJ2-5
v_call: TRBV11-3
cdr3_aa: CASSLGTIQETQYF

j_call: TRBJ1-2
v_call: TRBV6-2/TRBV6-3
cdr3_aa: CASSYAGAGYTF

j_call: TRBJ1-6
v_call: TRBV30
cdr3_aa: CAWSVSEINSPLHF

j_call: TRBJ2-1
v_call: TRBV4-2
cdr3_aa: CASSQEGTSGINEQFF

j_call: TRBJ2-3
v_call: TRBV4-1
cdr3_aa: CASSQEGTSGRAVADTQYF

j_call: TRBJ2-7
v_call: TRBV7-9
cdr3_aa: CASSSVHRGTYEQYF

j_call: TRBJ2-5
v_call: TRBV12-3/TRBV12-4
cdr3_aa: CASRRTSRETQYF

j_call: TRBJ2-7
v_call: TRBV4-1
cdr3_aa: CASSQAFPGQGPYEQYF

j_call: TRBJ2-1
v_call: TRBV5-1
cdr3_aa: CASSSSSFPNEQFF

j_call: TRBJ2-3
v_call: TRBV10-2
cdr3_aa: CASSPGLASTDTQYF

j_call: TRBJ2-1
v_call: TRBV29-1
cdr3_aa: CSVSGHSPGHPLSNEQFF

j_call: TRBJ2-3
v_call: TRBV5-1
cdr3_aa: CASSWTGESDTQYF

j_call: TRBJ2-4
v_call: TRBV6-1
cdr3_aa: CASSINREAKNIQYF

j_call: TRBJ2-5
v_call: TRBV5-1
cdr3_aa: CASSAAGDGETQYF

j_call: TRBJ2-3
v_call: TRBV29-1
cdr3_aa: CSVEGPLLLSTDTQYF

j_call: TRBJ2-1
v_call: TRBV5-1
cdr3_aa: CASSPGLRENEQFF

j_call: TRBJ2-7
v_call: TRBV20-1
cdr3_aa: CSAREANPLEQYF

j_call: TRBJ1-1
v_call: TRBV12-3/TRBV12-4
cdr3_aa: CASSFGITEAFF

j_call: TRBJ1-4
v_call: TRBV6-1
cdr3_aa: CASRFTGERNEKLFF

j_call: TRBJ1-2
v_call: TRBV3-1
cdr3_aa: CASSQGTGIRNYGHTF

j_call: TRBJ1-4
v_call: TRBV6-1
cdr3_aa: CATEGSTNEKLFF

j_call: TRBJ2-7
v_call: TRBV7-6
cdr3_aa: CASSLAAQGAYEQYF

j_call: TRBJ2-1
v_call: TRBV10-3
cdr3_aa: CAIRRGTRIDEQFF

j_call: TRBJ1-6
v_call: TRBV10-3
cdr3_aa: CAISAGNSPLHF

j_call: TRBJ1-5
v_call: TRBV11-2
cdr3_aa: CASSLEASNQPQHF

j_call: TRBJ2-3
v_call: TRBV5-4
cdr3_aa: CASSQAGTGKRNTQYF